This paragraph covers one TCR beta chain sequence. Assay: immunoSEQ multiplex PCR; the TCRdb copy retains only in-frame clones and omits some. The profile shows over 1.4 million clones, roughly 97% of them singletons. Subsets obtained from CD4+ cells comprised CD45RA+ naive and CD45RA-negative memory cells. The sample belongs to a study of shared clonotypes between healthy human individuals. The junction had 12 bases not matched to a gene; V was cut back by 6 bases and J by 4 bases. The CDR3 totals 16 residues. The V gene's germline CDR1 is SNHLY and CDR2 FYNNEI. Specimen: naive CD4+ T cells sorted from blood. Documented subset: CD45RA+ positively selected. The source of this sequence is a man aged 25-45 years in good health. The chain has TRBV2 and TRBJ2-5; 9 positions agree with TRBD1. The CDR3 spells CASSQTGTGNGETQYF. The CDR3 nucleotides are TGTGCCAGCAGCCAGACCGGGACAGGGAACGGAGAGACCCAGTACTTC.